These 21 T cell receptor beta chains were all obtained from the same sample, sequenced in a study of T cell responses to AZD1222 COVID-19 vaccine. The table came from immunoSEQ multiplex PCR; TCRdb's copy has only in-frame clones and leaves some out. The sample includes around 91,000 clones, 70% to 90% seen only once; the top ten take less than 20%. The sequenced sample was peripheral blood, obtained on day 0 of AZD1222 vaccination. These receptors all come from an adult in good health.

The rearrangement joins TRBV12-3 or TRBV12-4 to TRBJ1-5; D is uncertain. Deletions cut 1 base from V and 6 bases from J, with 4 bases between. The CDR3 totals 12 residues. For the CDR3, the DNA is TGTGCCAGCAGTTTAGAGAGTCAGCCCCAGCATTTT. Translating it yields CASSLESQPQHF.

The rearrangement uses TRBV18 and TRBJ1-6, with D possibly TRBD1 on 5 matching bases. V was pared by 3 bases and J by 7 bases, with 13 bases between. Germline V gives CDR1 KGHSH, CDR2 LQKENI. The CDR3 extends over 15 amino acids. The CDR3: CASSPGDLPNSPLHF. The CDR3 DNA reads as TGTGCCAGCTCACCCGGGGACTTACCGAATTCACCCCTCCACTTT.

This chain links TRBV7-8 with TRBJ1-1; possibly TRBD1 for D (6 bases). V shed 5 bases and J shed 2 bases, with 15 bases lying between them. Looked up from germline, CDR1 is SGHVS and CDR2 is FQNEAQ. The CDR3 length is 15 residues. CDR3 sequence (DNA): TGTGCCAGCAGCCCCCGAGTAGGGGGTAACACTGAAGCTTTCTTT. Translated, it gives CASSPRVGGNTEAFF.

The V and J genes are TRBV10-3 and TRBJ1-2; D possibly corresponds to TRBD1 (5 bases). Germline V gives CDR1 ENHRY, CDR2 SYGVKD. The length of the CDR3 is 13 residues. With 5 bases removed from V and 5 bases from J, the gap between germline ends came to 12 bases. CDR3 residues: CAISPGFEYGYTF. Written as DNA, the CDR3 is TGTGCCATCAGTCCAGGGTTCGAGTATGGCTACACCTTC.

The rearrangement links TRBV29-1 to TRBJ2-3, with 10 positions matching TRBD2. CDR1 is SQVTM, CDR2 ANQGSEA, per germline. The CDR3 has 14 amino acids. V lost 7 bases, J lost 1 base, and 5 bases stayed unmatched. The CDR3 sequence: CSALGTSGTDTQYF. The CDR3 DNA follows: TGCAGCGCCCTCGGGACTAGCGGCACAGATACGCAGTATTTT.

The genes are TRBV6-5 and TRBJ1-1; possibly TRBD1 for D (5 bases). This CDR3 has 14 amino acids. Trimming left V 6 bases short and J 5 bases short, with 16 bases between. The germline V gene encodes CDR1 MNHEY and CDR2 SVGAGI. CDR3 in DNA: TGTGCCAGCAGCCAGCGGGGGGGTGGGACTGAAGCTTTCTTT. Translating gives CASSQRGGGTEAFF.

This clone is classed as medium-sized. This chain uses TRBV5-1 with TRBJ1-1, with TRBD1 as a possible D gene (5 bases). Germline loops: CDR1 SGHRS, CDR2 YFSETQ. V was pared by 7 bases and J by 0 bases, with 16 bases between. The CDR3 has 15 residues. The CDR3 spells CASGQGGPLNTEAFF. In DNA form, the CDR3 reads TGCGCCAGCGGCCAGGGTGGCCCCTTGAACACTGAAGCTTTCTTT.

This clone was observed a few times. In DNA form, the CDR3 reads TGTGCCAGCAGCTTAACCCGTCCTCAGATGCTAGCCCACACCGGGGAGCTGTTTTTT. Amino acids: CASSLTRPQMLAHTGELFF. The rearrangement uses TRBV5-4 and TRBJ2-2, with D possibly being TRBD2 (5 bases). Germline V lookup: CDR1 SGHNT, CDR2 YYREEE (reference sequence). This CDR3 is built from 19 residues. V was cut by 2 bases and J by 3 bases, with 23 bases left in between.

The chain employs TRBV4-2 and TRBJ1-4; 9 nucleotides match TRBD1. V was clipped by 5 bases and J by 7 bases; unmatched bases: 5. CDR1 LGHNA and CDR2 YNFKEQ come from the germline V gene. This CDR3 has 14 amino acids. The CDR3 here is CASSSDRGGEKLFF. Written as DNA, the CDR3 is TGTGCCAGCAGCTCGGACAGGGGAGGTGAAAAACTGTTTTTT.

The chain employs TRBV7-9 and TRBJ1-1; no firm D call. Germline CDR1 and CDR2: SEHNR and FQNEAQ (reference sequence). This CDR3 region has 14 residues. V lost 1 base to trimming and J lost 3 bases, with 9 bases between them. CDR3 nucleotide sequence: TGTGCCAGCAGCTTAGTAGCCCTAGACACTGAAGCTTTCTTT. Translating gives CASSLVALDTEAFF.

The J gene is TRBJ2-5, the V gene TRBV6-5; no firm D call. CDR3 length: 13 residues. Germline-derived CDR1 and CDR2 are MNHEY and SVGAGI. Trimming cost V 6 bases and J 3 bases, with 11 bases left between them. The CDR3 DNA reads TGTGCCAGCAGGACGACACGGAAAGAGACCCAGTACTTC. As protein: CASRTTRKETQYF.

The CDR3 nucleotides read TGTGCCAGCAGCCCATACGCGAGGGGCCCTAACTATGGCTACACCTTC. It encodes CASSPYARGPNYGYTF. The chain has TRBV5-6 and TRBJ1-2; D might be TRBD1 (5 bases). The CDR3 has 16 amino acids. V shed 4 bases and J shed 0 bases, with 16 bases lying between them. The V gene's germline CDR1 is SGHDT and CDR2 YYEEEE.

The V gene is TRBV28, the J gene TRBJ1-5, with TRBD1 matching over 7 bases. The germline V gene has CDR1 MDHEN and CDR2 SYDVKM. This CDR3 spans 15 amino acids. After removal of 4 bases from V and 4 bases from J, the junction contained 7 bases not matched to a gene. Written as DNA, the CDR3 is TGTGCCAGCAGTTCCCCTCCGGGACAGAATCAGCCCCAGCATTTT. Residues: CASSSPPGQNQPQHF. The variable domain in full, with the rest retrieved from reference TRBV28 and TRBJ1-5, is DVKVTQSSRYLVKRTGEKVFLECVQDMDHENMFWYRQDPGLGLRLIYFSYDVKMKEKGDIPEGYSVSREKKERFSLILESASTNQTSMYLCASSSPPGQNQPQHFGDGTRLSIL.

This clone was seen once. The chain employs TRBV6-5 and TRBJ1-5; the D is unclear. Germline V gene lookup returns CDR1 MNHEY and CDR2 SVGAGI. There are 13 residues in the CDR3. Trimming removed 4 bases at V and 4 bases at J, with 8 bases between. The CDR3 is CASSSRENQPQHF. The CDR3 region has the DNA TGTGCCAGCAGTTCCCGCGAGAATCAGCCCCAGCATTTT.

The J gene is TRBJ2-5, the V gene TRBV3-1 (or the pseudogene TRBV3-2); either TRBD1 or TRBD2 may fit D (6 bases each). Per the germline V gene, CDR1 is LGHDT and CDR2 is YNNKEL (reference sequence). The CDR3 extends over 17 amino acids. Trimming took off 5 bases at V and 4 bases at J, with 23 bases between the two ends. The CDR3 bases are TGTGCCAGCAGCTTCACAGCAGAGGGGGAGGCCTCAGAGACCCAGTACTTC. Translation gives CASSFTAEGEASETQYF.

V gene TRBV19 combines with J gene TRBJ1-2; the match to TRBD1 covers 8 bases. Germline V CDR1 and CDR2: LNHDA, SQIVND (reference sequence). The ends lost 5 bases at V and 3 bases at J; junction bases unmatched: 8. The CDR3 covers 15 residues. The CDR3 loop is CASSPQTGEDYGYTF. The CDR3 coding sequence is TGTGCCAGTAGTCCGCAGACAGGGGAAGACTATGGCTACACCTTC.

This clone was observed once. The V and J genes are TRBV5-1 and TRBJ2-2; D remains ambiguous. CDR1 SGHRS and CDR2 YFSETQ come from the germline V gene. V lost 0 bases, J lost 7 bases, and 10 bases lay in between. CDR3 length: 14 residues. CDR3 nucleotide sequence: TGCGCCAGCAGCTTGGGCAGAAAAGACGGGGAGCTGTTTTTT. Its protein product is CASSLGRKDGELFF.

The chain is built from TRBV4-3 and TRBJ1-2; D possibly corresponds to TRBD1 (6 bases). CDR3 length equals 14 residues. With 2 bases removed from V and 3 bases from J, the gap between germline ends came to 10 bases. Germline V lookup: CDR1 LGHNA, CDR2 YSLEER. CDR3: CASSQLQGHYGYTF. DNA of the CDR3: TGCGCCAGCAGCCAATTACAGGGACACTATGGCTACACCTTC.

This chain connects TRBV5-1 to TRBJ2-7; 7 bases align to TRBD1. CDR1 is SGHRS, CDR2 YFSETQ, per germline. The CDR3 spans 14 residues. V lost 1 base, J lost 6 bases, and 7 bases stayed unmatched. The CDR3 nucleotides read TGCGCCAGCAGCTTGAGGGGGCAAGATAGCGAGCAGTACTTC. Its protein product is CASSLRGQDSEQYF.

The V call is TRBV27, the J call TRBJ1-1; no firm D call. Trimming stripped 4 bases from V and 4 bases from J, with 13 bases between. The CDR3 is 14 residues long. In germline, CDR1 is MNHEY, CDR2 SMNVEV (reference sequence). As DNA, the CDR3 is TGTGCCAGCAGTTCCCCCGGGGTGGGCACTGAAGCTTTCTTT. Translating it yields CASSSPGVGTEAFF.

The V call is TRBV3-1 (or the pseudogene TRBV3-2), the J call TRBJ1-6; 10 bases align to TRBD1. Germline CDR1 and CDR2: LGHDT and YNNKEL (reference sequence). J was trimmed by 5 bases and V by 0 bases; bases with no gene match: 7. The CDR3 is 18 amino acids. CDR3 loop: CASSQERDRGLNNSPLHF. The CDR3 DNA follows: TGTGCCAGCAGCCAAGAGAGAGACAGGGGGCTAAATAATTCACCCCTCCACTTT.